The clone carrying this T cell receptor beta chain was seen a handful of times. The target antigen is unknown. This sample was included in a study of T cell repertoires in cytomegalovirus infection. Across the study: Public TCR beta signatures were indicative of both CMV infection and a matching HLA type.

Via MiXCR, TCRdb re-called the reads, giving one row per CDR3 protein. The table has fewer than 650,000 distinct CDR3 sequences, just under 40% seen once. V was shortened by 2 bases and J by 14 bases, with 13 bases between the two germline ends. This CDR3 comprises 12 residues. Germline values: CDR1 SGHVS, CDR2 FQNEAQ. The study's findings and limits: CMV-specific TCR beta clonotypes restricted by HLA-C dominated the ex vivo response. People with CMV and the relevant HLA were identified by cumulative public TCR beta family frequency.

This chain joins TRBV7-8 and TRBJ2-1; a weak D match, TRBD2 (7 bases). The sequencing used cultured PBMCs, collected from culture after CMV antigen stimulation. This receptor was obtained from a human donor in good health (CMV status not recorded). Some clones in this sample may be carry-over from other donors' samples. The CDR3 coding sequence is TGTGCCAGCAGCTTACTCGGGGGGCAGGAGTTCTTC. This gives the protein CASSLLGGQEFF. Complete variable domain (other parts from reference TRBV7-8 and TRBJ2-1): GAGVSQSPRYKVAKRGQDVALRCDPISGHVSLFWYQQALGQGPEFLTYFQNEAQLDKSGLPSDRFFAERPEGSVSTLKIQRTQQEDSAVYLCASSLLGGQEFFGPGTRLTVL.